This TCR beta chain was identified in a study of T cell changes during pregnancy in multiple sclerosis (dated by TCRdb to the late 2010s). In the study overall: In women with multiple sclerosis, the researchers looked at how the T cell repertoire shifted as pregnancy progressed.

In the case of this clone: This clone's antigen is unknown. No base quality values were provided; no much bigger clone lies one nucleotide off.

The library was produced with the immunoSEQ multiplex PCR assay. TCRdb took this table from immuneACCESS and kept in-frame rearrangements with V and J called. Such tables lack part of the clones; where checked against another copy, unresolved V genes explain under half of the gap, and the rest is unexplained. Present in this sample are 80,000 or so clones, 94% of which were seen just once. The top ten constitute around 0.91% of the sample. Via the germline V gene (reference sequence), CDR1 is LNHDA and CDR2 SQIVND. From its cysteine to its phenylalanine, the CDR3 spans 16 amino acids. Just the 48-base CDR3 DNA is kept, in frame starting at base 1. V loses 1 base at its end and J loses 0 bases; junction bases beyond the gene matches: 5.

The material sequenced was peripheral blood, taken in the second trimester of pregnancy. This receptor was obtained from a female donor in good health, enrolled as a control in a pregnancy study. The chain is assembled from TRBV19 and TRBJ1-1; TRBD1 matches 7 bases in the middle. The CDR3 here reads CASSIGPGQMNTEAFF. The sequence in DNA is TGTGCCAGTAGTATAGGCCCGGGACAGATGAACACTGAAGCTTTCTTT.